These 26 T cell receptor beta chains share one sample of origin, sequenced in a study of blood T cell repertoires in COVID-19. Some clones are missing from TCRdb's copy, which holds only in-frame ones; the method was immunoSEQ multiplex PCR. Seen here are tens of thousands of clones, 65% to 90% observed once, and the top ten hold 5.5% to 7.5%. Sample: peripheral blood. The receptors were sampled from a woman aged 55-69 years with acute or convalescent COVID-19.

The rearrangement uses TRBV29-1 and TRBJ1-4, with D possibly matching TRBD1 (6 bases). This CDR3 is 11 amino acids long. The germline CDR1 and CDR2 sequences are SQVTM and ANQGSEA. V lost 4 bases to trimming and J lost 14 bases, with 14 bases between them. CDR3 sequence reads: CSVGDGGQLFF. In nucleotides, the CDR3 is TGCAGCGTTGGGGACGGGGGGCAGCTGTTTTTT.

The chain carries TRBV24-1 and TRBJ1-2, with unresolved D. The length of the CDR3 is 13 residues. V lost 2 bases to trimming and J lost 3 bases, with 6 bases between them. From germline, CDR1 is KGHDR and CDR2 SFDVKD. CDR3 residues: CATSDWQDYGYTF. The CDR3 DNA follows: TGTGCCACCAGTGATTGGCAGGACTATGGCTACACCTTC.

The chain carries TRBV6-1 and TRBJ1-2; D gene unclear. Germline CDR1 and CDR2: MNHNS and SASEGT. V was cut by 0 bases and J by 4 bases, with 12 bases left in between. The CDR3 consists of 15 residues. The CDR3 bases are TGTGCCAGCAGTGAAGCGCTTCTTAGTTCCTATGGCTACACCTTC. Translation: CASSEALLSSYGYTF.

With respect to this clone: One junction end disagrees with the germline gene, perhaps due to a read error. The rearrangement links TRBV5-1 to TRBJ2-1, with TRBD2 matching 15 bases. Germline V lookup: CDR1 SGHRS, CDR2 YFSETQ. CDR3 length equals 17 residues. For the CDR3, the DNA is TGCGTCAGCAGCTTGGCCTCGGGACTAGCGGGGGGCAATGAGCAGTTCTTC. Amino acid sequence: CVSSLASGLAGGNEQFF.

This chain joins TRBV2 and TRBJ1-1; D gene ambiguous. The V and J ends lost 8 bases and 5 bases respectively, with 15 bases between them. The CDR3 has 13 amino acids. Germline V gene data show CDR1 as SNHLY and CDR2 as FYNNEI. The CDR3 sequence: CASLTGVGTEAFF. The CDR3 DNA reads TGTGCCAGCCTTACCGGGGTGGGGACTGAAGCTTTCTTT.

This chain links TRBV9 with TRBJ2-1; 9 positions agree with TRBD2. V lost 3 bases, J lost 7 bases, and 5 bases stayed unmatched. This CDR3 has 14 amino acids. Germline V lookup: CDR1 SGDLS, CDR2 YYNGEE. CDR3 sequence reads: CASSAAGGRNEQFF. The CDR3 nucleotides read TGTGCCAGCAGCGCTGCGGGGGGGAGAAATGAGCAGTTCTTC.

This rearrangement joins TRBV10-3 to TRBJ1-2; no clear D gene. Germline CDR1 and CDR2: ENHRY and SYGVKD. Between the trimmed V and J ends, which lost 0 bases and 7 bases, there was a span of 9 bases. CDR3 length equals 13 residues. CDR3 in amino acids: CAISESEVFGYTF. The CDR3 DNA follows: TGTGCCATCAGTGAGTCGGAGGTTTTTGGCTACACCTTC.

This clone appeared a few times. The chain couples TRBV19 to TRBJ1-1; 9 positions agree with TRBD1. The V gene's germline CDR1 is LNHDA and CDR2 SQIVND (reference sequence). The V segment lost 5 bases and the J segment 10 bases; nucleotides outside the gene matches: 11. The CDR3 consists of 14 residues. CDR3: CASSLRDRAPRAFF. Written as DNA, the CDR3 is TGTGCCAGTAGTCTCCGGGACAGGGCCCCCCGAGCTTTCTTT.

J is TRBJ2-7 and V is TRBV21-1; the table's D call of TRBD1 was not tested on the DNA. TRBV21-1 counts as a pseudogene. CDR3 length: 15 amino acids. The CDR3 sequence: CASSKRQVESNEQYF. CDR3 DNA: TGTGCCAGCAGCAAACGACAGGTCGAAAGCAACGAGCAGTACTTC.

The CDR3 loop reads CAISEALQETQYF. DNA of the CDR3: TGTGCCATCAGTGAAGCCCTCCAAGAGACCCAGTACTTC. The rearrangement joins TRBV10-3 to TRBJ2-5, with D unclear. V lost 3 bases and J 1 base, leaving 6 bases between the germline ends. This CDR3 comprises 13 residues. The germline V gene encodes CDR1 ENHRY and CDR2 SYGVKD.

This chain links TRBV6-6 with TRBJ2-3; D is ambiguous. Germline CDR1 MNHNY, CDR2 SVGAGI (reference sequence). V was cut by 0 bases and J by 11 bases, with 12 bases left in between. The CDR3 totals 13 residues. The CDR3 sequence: CASSYSPASMQYF. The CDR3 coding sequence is TGTGCCAGCAGTTACTCGCCGGCTAGTATGCAGTATTTT.

In DNA, the CDR3 is TGCGCCAGCAGCTTGGCCGAAGCGGGGGGCAAGGGTACGCAGTATTTT. Amino acids: CASSLAEAGGKGTQYF. V usage is TRBV5-1 and J usage is TRBJ2-3, with 9 bases matching TRBD2. The CDR3 length is 16 residues. The V and J ends lost 0 bases and 8 bases, in that order; junction bases with no gene match: 10. CDR1 is SGHRS, CDR2 YFSETQ, per germline.

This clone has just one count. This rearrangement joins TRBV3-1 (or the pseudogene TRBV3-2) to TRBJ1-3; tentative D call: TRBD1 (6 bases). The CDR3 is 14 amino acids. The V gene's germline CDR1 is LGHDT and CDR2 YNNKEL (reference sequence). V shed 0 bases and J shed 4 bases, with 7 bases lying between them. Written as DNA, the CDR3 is TGTGCCAGCAGCCAAGACAGGGGAGGAAACACCATATATTTT. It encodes CASSQDRGGNTIYF.

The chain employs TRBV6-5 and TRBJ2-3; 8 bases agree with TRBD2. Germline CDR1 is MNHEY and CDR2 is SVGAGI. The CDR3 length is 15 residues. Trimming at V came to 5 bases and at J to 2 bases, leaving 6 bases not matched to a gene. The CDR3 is CASSRRGGLTDTQYF. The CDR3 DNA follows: TGTGCCAGCAGTCGCCGCGGGGGGCTCACAGATACGCAGTATTTT.

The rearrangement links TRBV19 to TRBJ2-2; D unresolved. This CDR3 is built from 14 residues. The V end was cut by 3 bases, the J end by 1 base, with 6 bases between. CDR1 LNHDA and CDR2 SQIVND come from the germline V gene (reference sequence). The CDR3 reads CASSIIQNTGELFF. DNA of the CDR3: TGTGCCAGTAGTATTATACAGAACACCGGGGAGCTGTTTTTT.

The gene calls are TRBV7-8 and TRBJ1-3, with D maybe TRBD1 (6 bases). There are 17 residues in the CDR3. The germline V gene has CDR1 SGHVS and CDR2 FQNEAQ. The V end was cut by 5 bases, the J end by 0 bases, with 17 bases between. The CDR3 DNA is TGTGCCAGCAGCCACCGGGACACCCCTTACTCTGGAAACACCATATATTTT. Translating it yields CASSHRDTPYSGNTIYF.

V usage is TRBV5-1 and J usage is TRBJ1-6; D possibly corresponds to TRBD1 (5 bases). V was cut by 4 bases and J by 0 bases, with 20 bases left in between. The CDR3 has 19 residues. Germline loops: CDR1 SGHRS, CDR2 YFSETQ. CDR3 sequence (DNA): TGCGCCAGCAGCCGGACCGGGGGAACCTCAAGCTCCTATAATTCACCCCTCCACTTT. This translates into CASSRTGGTSSSYNSPLHF.

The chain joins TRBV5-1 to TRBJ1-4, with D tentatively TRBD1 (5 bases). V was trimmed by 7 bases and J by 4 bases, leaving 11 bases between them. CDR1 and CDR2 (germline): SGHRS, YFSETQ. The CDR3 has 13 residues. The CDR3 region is CASQAGYNEKLFF. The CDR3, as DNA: TGCGCCAGCCAGGCAGGGTATAATGAAAAACTGTTTTTT.

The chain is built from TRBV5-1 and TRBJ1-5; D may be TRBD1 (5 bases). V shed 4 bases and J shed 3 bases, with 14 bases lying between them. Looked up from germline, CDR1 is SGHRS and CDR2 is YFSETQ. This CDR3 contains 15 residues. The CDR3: CASSPGGLLNQPQHF. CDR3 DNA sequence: TGCGCCAGCAGCCCGGGGGGACTTCTCAATCAGCCCCAGCATTTT.

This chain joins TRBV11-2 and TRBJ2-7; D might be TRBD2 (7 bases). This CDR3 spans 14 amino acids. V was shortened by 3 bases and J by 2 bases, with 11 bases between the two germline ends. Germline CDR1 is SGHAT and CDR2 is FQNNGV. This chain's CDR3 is CASSLGGATYEQYF. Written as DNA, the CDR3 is TGTGCCAGCAGCTTGGGGGGGGCCACCTACGAGCAGTACTTC. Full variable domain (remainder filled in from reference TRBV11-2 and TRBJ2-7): EAGVAQSPRYKIIEKRQSVAFWCNPISGHATLYWYQQILGQGPKLLIQFQNNGVVDDSQLPKDRFSAERLKGVDSTLKIQPAKLEDSAVYLCASSLGGATYEQYFGPGTRLTVT.

The CDR3 DNA reads TGCAGCGTGGGCACGAGGGATGAAAAACTGTTTTTT. This codes for CSVGTRDEKLFF. The V and J genes are TRBV29-1 and TRBJ1-4, with unresolved D. Germline lookup yields CDR1 SQVTM and CDR2 ANQGSEA. This CDR3 is 12 amino acids long. V lost 6 bases to trimming and J lost 6 bases, with 11 bases between them. Supplemented by reference TRBV29-1 and TRBJ1-4, the full variable domain reads SAVISQKPSRDICQRGTSLTIQCQVDSQVTMMFWYRQQPGQSLTLIATANQGSEATYESGFVIDKFPISRPNLTFSTLTVSNMSPEDSSIYLCSVGTRDEKLFFGSGTQLSVL.

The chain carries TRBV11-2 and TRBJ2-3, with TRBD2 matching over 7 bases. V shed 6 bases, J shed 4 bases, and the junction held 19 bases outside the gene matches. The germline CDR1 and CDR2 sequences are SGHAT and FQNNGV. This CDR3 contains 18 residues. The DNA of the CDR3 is TGTGCCAGCAGTAAGATGAGGAGCGGGGCTTCAGTCGCAGATACGCAGTATTTT. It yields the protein CASSKMRSGASVADTQYF.

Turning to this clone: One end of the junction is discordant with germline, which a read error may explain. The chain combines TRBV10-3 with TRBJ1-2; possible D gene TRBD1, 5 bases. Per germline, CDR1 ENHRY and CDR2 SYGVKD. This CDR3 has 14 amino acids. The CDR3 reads CAITEGGHNYGYTF. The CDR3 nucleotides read TGTGCCATCACTGAGGGTGGACACAACTATGGCTACACCTTC.

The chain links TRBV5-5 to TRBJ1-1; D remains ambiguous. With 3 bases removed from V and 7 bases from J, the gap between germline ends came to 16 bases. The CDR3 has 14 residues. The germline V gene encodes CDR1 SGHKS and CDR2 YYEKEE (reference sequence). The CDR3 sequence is CASSYSPGRSEAFF. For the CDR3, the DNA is TGTGCCAGCAGCTATAGCCCGGGTCGGAGTGAAGCTTTCTTT.

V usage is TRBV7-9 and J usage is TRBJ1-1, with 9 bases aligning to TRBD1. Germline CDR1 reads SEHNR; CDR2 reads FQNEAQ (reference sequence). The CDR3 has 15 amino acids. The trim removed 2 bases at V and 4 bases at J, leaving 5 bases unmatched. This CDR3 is CASSLLQGAGTEAFF. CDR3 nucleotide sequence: TGTGCCAGCAGCTTACTACAGGGGGCCGGCACTGAAGCTTTCTTT.

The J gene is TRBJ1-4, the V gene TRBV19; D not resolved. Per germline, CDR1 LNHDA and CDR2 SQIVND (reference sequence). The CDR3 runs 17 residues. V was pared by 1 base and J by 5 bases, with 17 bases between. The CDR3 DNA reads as TGTGCCAGTAGTATAGTCGGAGGGTACCTGCAAAATGAAAAACTGTTTTTT. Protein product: CASSIVGGYLQNEKLFF.